This passage covers 25 T cell receptor beta chains from one sample sequenced in a study of blood T cell repertoires in COVID-19. Profiling relied on immunoSEQ multiplex PCR, and the TCRdb table lists in-frame clones only, not all of them. The sample carries a few hundred thousand clones, over 85% recorded once. The source material was PBMCs or T cells enriched from blood (not recorded which). These receptors all stem from a woman in her forties or fifties who had been exposed to COVID-19.

The chain uses TRBV21-1 and TRBJ2-7; the DNA was not compared with TRBD1, the D call given in the table. TRBV21-1 is designated a pseudogene. This CDR3 spans 16 amino acids. Here the CDR3 reads CASSNAFQGRSYEQYF. CDR3 sequence (DNA): TGTGCCAGCAGCAACGCCTTTCAGGGCCGGAGCTACGAGCAGTACTTC.

The chain joins TRBV28 to TRBJ1-3; D is undetermined. Trimming cost V 1 base and J 3 bases, with 13 bases left between them. This CDR3 comprises 16 residues. Per the germline V gene, CDR1 is MDHEN and CDR2 is SYDVKM. The CDR3 DNA is TGTGCCAGCAGTTTATTTGCGGTGTCTGGTGGAAACACCATATATTTT. Its translation is CASSLFAVSGGNTIYF.

This chain joins TRBV7-8 and TRBJ2-1; D is undetermined. This CDR3 region has 14 residues. The ends were cut back, 1 base at V and 5 bases at J, with 9 bases in the middle. Germline V gene lookup returns CDR1 SGHVS and CDR2 FQNEAQ. The CDR3 spells CASSLGQVNNEQFF. The CDR3, as DNA: TGTGCCAGCAGCTTAGGGCAGGTCAACAATGAGCAGTTCTTC.

The chain uses TRBV24-1 and TRBJ2-7; weak D call: TRBD1 (5 bases). V was shortened by 4 bases and J by 1 base, with 13 bases between the two germline ends. The length of the CDR3 is 15 residues. Looked up from germline, CDR1 is KGHDR and CDR2 is SFDVKD. The CDR3 DNA reads TGTGCCACCAGTGACTCAAATAGGGGATCCTACGAGCAGTACTTC. Its protein is CATSDSNRGSYEQYF.

This chain uses TRBV28 with TRBJ1-2; D is undetermined. From germline, CDR1 is MDHEN and CDR2 SYDVKM. The CDR3 runs to 14 residues. Trimming removed 2 bases at V and 4 bases at J, with 11 bases between. CDR3 in amino acids: CASSLDSGSYGYTF. In DNA form, the CDR3 reads TGTGCCAGCAGTTTAGATTCGGGAAGCTATGGCTACACCTTC.

The chain combines TRBV5-1 with TRBJ2-7; 7 bases align to TRBD1. J lost 6 bases, V lost 4 bases, and 4 bases had no gene match. The CDR3 contains 12 residues. In germline, CDR1 is SGHRS, CDR2 YFSETQ. The CDR3 loop is CASSQQGFEQYF. CDR3 DNA: TGCGCCAGCAGCCAACAGGGGTTCGAGCAGTACTTC.

V and J are TRBV7-2 and TRBJ1-1; the D gene is possibly TRBD1 (5 bases). CDR1 SGHTA and CDR2 FQGNSA come from the germline V gene. V gave up 6 bases and J gave up 4 bases, with 12 bases separating them. There are 13 residues in the CDR3. In DNA form, the CDR3 reads TGTGCCAGCAGTATCCTCGGGGGCACTGAAGCTTTCTTT. This encodes CASSILGGTEAFF.

In DNA form, the CDR3 reads TGTGCCAGTAGTATACAAAGGGGGCCAGGGCTAGTTAGCAATCAGCCCCAGCATTTT. This encodes CASSIQRGPGLVSNQPQHF. The J gene is TRBJ1-5, the V gene TRBV19; 7 nucleotides match TRBD1. With 2 bases clipped from V and 0 bases from J, the junction kept 13 bases outside the gene matches. The CDR3 runs to 19 residues. The germline V gene has CDR1 LNHDA and CDR2 SQIVND (reference sequence).

The chain employs TRBV28 and TRBJ1-5; no clear D gene. Germline V gene data show CDR1 as MDHEN and CDR2 as SYDVKM. V was cut by 8 bases and J by 5 bases, with 16 bases left in between. The CDR3 totals 14 residues. CDR3 amino acids: CASGRLGGDQPQHF. The CDR3 nucleotides are TGTGCCAGCGGTAGGTTGGGAGGCGATCAGCCCCAGCATTTT.

This clone was recorded only once. The V gene is TRBV3-1 (or the pseudogene TRBV3-2), the J gene TRBJ2-7; TRBD2 might be the D (5 bases). V gave up 4 bases and J gave up 4 bases, with 20 bases separating them. CDR1 and CDR2 (germline): LGHDT, YNNKEL (reference sequence). The CDR3 is 16 amino acids. The CDR3 DNA follows: TGTGCCAGCAGCCGAAGCGGACCGGTCCACACATACGAGCAGTACTTC. It yields the protein CASSRSGPVHTYEQYF.

V and J are TRBV5-5 and TRBJ1-1; D gene uncertain. Germline CDR1 is SGHKS and CDR2 is YYEKEE (reference sequence). The V and J ends lost 0 bases and 3 bases respectively, with 12 bases between them. This CDR3 is built from 15 residues. CDR3 residues: CASSLVADYYTEAFF. The CDR3 region has the DNA TGTGCCAGCAGCTTGGTAGCAGACTATTACACTGAAGCTTTCTTT.

The chain employs TRBV28 and TRBJ2-3; 11 nucleotides match TRBD2. In germline, CDR1 is MDHEN, CDR2 SYDVKM. J lost 1 base, V lost 1 base, and 1 base had no gene match. The CDR3 spans 16 residues. The CDR3 DNA is TGTGCCAGCAGTTTATTGACTAGCGGGGGCACAGATACGCAGTATTTT. Translated: CASSLLTSGGTDTQYF.

Only a few counts were recorded for this clone. The chain joins TRBV19 to TRBJ1-5, with 8 bases lining up with TRBD1. The germline V gene has CDR1 LNHDA and CDR2 SQIVND (reference sequence). This CDR3 comprises 12 residues. V gave up 4 bases and J gave up 11 bases; unmatched junction bases: 4. The CDR3: CASSNYRGAQHF. The CDR3 DNA sequence: TGTGCCAGTAGTAATTACAGGGGGGCCCAGCATTTT. Combining the CDR3 with reference TRBV19 and TRBJ1-5 gives the whole variable domain DGGITQSPKYLFRKEGQNVTLSCEQNLNHDAMYWYRQDPGQGLRLIYYSQIVNDFQKGDIAEGYSVSREKKESFPLTVTSAQKNPTAFYLCASSNYRGAQHFGDGTRLSIL.

The chain has TRBV7-8 and TRBJ2-7, with unresolved D. Per germline, CDR1 SGHVS and CDR2 FQNEAQ. The CDR3 is made up of 15 amino acids. The V and J ends lost 2 bases and 3 bases respectively, with 14 bases between them. The CDR3 DNA is TGTGCCAGCAGCTTAAGTGACAACAGCTACTACGAGCAGTACTTC. This translates into CASSLSDNSYYEQYF.

The V call is TRBV4-2, the J call TRBJ2-5; 7 bases are shared with TRBD1. Germline CDR1 is LGHNA and CDR2 is YNFKEQ. Germline trimming cut 1 base from V and 4 bases from J; bases unmatched to any gene: 6. This CDR3 region has 15 residues. For the CDR3, the DNA is TGTGCCAGCAGCCAAGGACAGGGTAATCGAGAGACCCAGTACTTC. As protein: CASSQGQGNRETQYF.

The V call is TRBV12-3 or TRBV12-4, the J call TRBJ1-1; D is perhaps TRBD1 (5 bases). This CDR3 contains 11 residues. Trimming took off 3 bases at V and 9 bases at J, with 8 bases between the two ends. In DNA form, the CDR3 reads TGTGCCAGCAGTTTCGGGACTAAAGCTTTCTTT. Translating it yields CASSFGTKAFF.

The rearrangement joins TRBV3-1 (or the pseudogene TRBV3-2) to TRBJ2-3; D is possibly TRBD2 (5 bases). Germline CDR1 LGHDT, CDR2 YNNKEL (reference sequence). The CDR3 contains 15 residues. The ends were cut back, 4 bases at V and 2 bases at J, with 13 bases in the middle. The CDR3 DNA reads TGTGCCAGCAGCCCGCCGGGAAGAAACACAGATACGCAGTATTTT. This encodes CASSPPGRNTDTQYF.

The V and J genes are TRBV4-1 and TRBJ2-3; 9 positions agree with TRBD1. From germline, CDR1 is MGHRA and CDR2 YSYEKL. This CDR3 is 15 amino acids long. V lost 4 bases to trimming and J lost 5 bases; unmatched junction nucleotides: 7. The CDR3 protein is CASSRADRGIDTQYF. The CDR3 DNA reads as TGCGCCAGCAGCCGAGCCGACAGGGGGATAGATACGCAGTATTTT.

The chain employs TRBV4-1 and TRBJ1-4, with 9 bases that match TRBD1. Looked up from germline, CDR1 is MGHRA and CDR2 is YSYEKL. V gave up 5 bases and J gave up 4 bases; unmatched junction bases: 5. The CDR3 sequence is 15 residues long. The CDR3 DNA reads as TGCGCCAGCAGCAAACAGGGGGCAGGTAATGAAAAACTGTTTTTT. Its protein is CASSKQGAGNEKLFF.

The V and J genes are TRBV11-2 and TRBJ1-1; D is perhaps TRBD1 (6 bases). CDR1 SGHAT and CDR2 FQNNGV come from the germline V gene. CDR3 length: 13 amino acids. The V and J ends lost 6 bases and 1 base respectively, with 9 bases between them. CDR3 coding DNA: TGTGCCAGCAGATTGGGACAGAACACTGAAGCTTTCTTT. This translates into CASRLGQNTEAFF. Together with reference TRBV11-2 and TRBJ1-1, the CDR3 gives the full variable domain: EAGVAQSPRYKIIEKRQSVAFWCNPISGHATLYWYQQILGQGPKLLIQFQNNGVVDDSQLPKDRFSAERLKGVDSTLKIQPAKLEDSAVYLCASRLGQNTEAFFGQGTRLTVV.

The chain recombines TRBV7-9 with TRBJ1-4; TRBD1 is a possible D gene (5 bases). Germline assignment: CDR1 SEHNR and CDR2 FQNEAQ (reference sequence). Trimming stripped 5 bases from V and 6 bases from J, with 22 bases between. This CDR3 spans 17 amino acids. The CDR3 sequence is CASSLFDPTESYEKLFF. In DNA, the CDR3 is TGTGCCAGCAGCCTCTTCGACCCGACAGAGTCGTATGAAAAACTGTTTTTT. The variable domain in full, completed from reference TRBV7-9 and TRBJ1-4, reads DTGVSQNPRHKITKRGQNVTFRCDPISEHNRLYWYRQTLGQGPEFLTYFQNEAQLEKSRLLSDRFSAERPKGSFSTLEIQRTEQGDSAMYLCASSLFDPTESYEKLFFGSGTQLSVL.

The rearrangement links TRBV11-1 to TRBJ2-2; D unclear. The V and J ends lost 1 base and 0 bases respectively, with 6 bases between them. Per germline, CDR1 SGHAT and CDR2 FQDESV (reference sequence). This CDR3 has 15 amino acids. DNA of the CDR3: TGTGCCAGCAGCTTAGAACAGTCGAACACCGGGGAGCTGTTTTTT. It is translated as CASSLEQSNTGELFF.

The rearrangement joins TRBV19 to TRBJ2-2, with 7 bases aligning to TRBD1. The CDR3 length is 15 residues. The J segment lost 4 bases and the V segment lost 4 bases, leaving 6 bases of the junction unmatched. The germline gives CDR1 LNHDA, CDR2 SQIVND (reference sequence). The DNA for the CDR3 is TGTGCCAGTAGTAGGGACAGAGACGCCACCGGGGAGCTGTTTTTT. As protein: CASSRDRDATGELFF.

This chain's CDR3 is CASSSERGGDTQYF. In nucleotides, the CDR3 is TGTGCCAGCAGCTCCGAGCGGGGGGGCGATACGCAGTATTTT. The V call is TRBV5-4, the J call TRBJ2-3, with 10 bases aligning to TRBD2. Looked up from germline, CDR1 is SGHNT and CDR2 is YYREEE (reference sequence). The V gene end was trimmed by 3 bases and the J gene end by 6 bases; junction bases not matched to a gene: 4. The CDR3 consists of 14 residues.

This chain links TRBV27 with TRBJ2-3; 8 bases are shared with TRBD1. CDR3 length equals 15 residues. The ends lost 3 bases at V and 2 bases at J; junction bases unmatched: 4. CDR1 MNHEY and CDR2 SMNVEV come from the germline V gene (reference sequence). The CDR3 DNA reads as TGTGCCAGCAGTTTGACAGGGGTCTTCACAGATACGCAGTATTTT. Amino acid sequence: CASSLTGVFTDTQYF.